This entry concerns a single T cell receptor (beta chain). V gave up 5 bases and J gave up 0 bases, with 11 bases separating them. In germline, CDR1 is SEHNR, CDR2 FQNEAQ (reference sequence). The CDR3 covers 15 residues. Measured with immunoSEQ multiplex PCR; TCRdb has only the in-frame clones, and not every one. The table has about 68,000 clones, about 85% seen once. These data come from a study of blood T cell repertoires in COVID-19. Turning to the study itself: The United States, Italy and Spain supplied acute and convalescent COVID-19 samples. Sources were T cells, B-cell-depleted T cells, or PBMCs; the material itself was cDNA or gDNA.

What was sequenced was peripheral blood. The V call is TRBV7-9, the J call TRBJ1-3, with D unclear. The receptor was isolated from a woman between 50 and 59 years old with COVID-19, enrolled during active disease. CDR3 nucleotides: TGTGCCAGCAGCCCCCCCTTCCGCTCTGGAAACACCATATATTTT. This translates into CASSPPFRSGNTIYF.